These 10 T cell receptor beta chains were sequenced from one sample in a study of beta chain features in type 1 diabetes. Of the isolated RNA, all was reverse transcribed, and so the sequenced material was expressed TCRB transcripts. Assay: immunoSEQ multiplex PCR; the TCRdb copy retains only in-frame clones and omits some. The repertoire includes about 360,000 clones, around an eighth of them detected once, and approximately 0.015% sits in the top ten. Material: naive CD4+ T cells from blood. These receptors were collected from a man aged 18-30 years in good health.

This clone was counted a few times. J is TRBJ2-1 and V is TRBV4-1, with D perhaps TRBD1 (6 bases). CDR1 and CDR2 (germline): MGHRA, YSYEKL. Trimming cost V 1 base and J 7 bases, with 11 bases left between them. This CDR3 is built from 14 residues. CDR3 sequence (DNA): TGCGCCAGCAGCCAAGTACTGAGGGGGAATGAGCAGTTCTTC. Translation gives CASSQVLRGNEQFF.

In its sample, this clone was seen a few times. This rearrangement joins TRBV4-3 to TRBJ1-3; D not certain. The CDR3 is made up of 15 amino acids. Germline CDR1 LGHNA, CDR2 YSLEER. V lost 0 bases, J lost 0 bases, and 6 bases lay in between. The CDR3 region has the DNA TGCGCCAGCAGCCAAGAAGCCCTCTCTGGAAACACCATATATTTT. This encodes CASSQEALSGNTIYF.

This chain connects TRBV28 to TRBJ2-3; 7 bases are shared with TRBD2. J was trimmed by 2 bases and V by 5 bases; bases with no gene match: 7. The CDR3 spans 15 residues. The germline CDR1 and CDR2 sequences are MDHEN and SYDVKM. DNA of the CDR3: TGTGCCAGCAGTCTTCTAGCGGATTCCACAGATACGCAGTATTTT. This codes for CASSLLADSTDTQYF.

This sequence joins TRBV30 and TRBJ1-2; D ambiguous. Germline V lookup: CDR1 GTSNPN, CDR2 SVGIG (reference sequence). Trimming stripped 3 bases from V and 8 bases from J, with 19 bases between. The CDR3 runs to 14 residues. CDR3 amino acids: CAWSPLWTTEGYTF. The CDR3 region has the DNA TGTGCCTGGAGCCCCCTTTGGACTACCGAAGGCTACACCTTC.

In its sample, this clone was seen a few times. The chain links TRBV5-6 to TRBJ2-7; 7 nucleotides agree with TRBD1. Per the germline V gene, CDR1 is SGHDT and CDR2 is YYEEEE. This CDR3 is 15 amino acids long. The V and J ends lost 2 bases and 7 bases, in that order; junction bases with no gene match: 12. The CDR3 loop reads CASSLVGQPVREQYF. CDR3 DNA: TGTGCCAGCAGCTTAGTGGGACAGCCGGTCCGGGAGCAGTACTTC.

The chain uses TRBV28 and TRBJ1-2, with 7 bases fitting TRBD1. The germline CDR1 and CDR2 sequences are MDHEN and SYDVKM. The V and J ends lost 6 bases and 3 bases, in that order; junction bases with no gene match: 7. This CDR3 comprises 14 residues. In DNA form, the CDR3 reads TGTGCCAGCAGGAGACAGGGCTTCGACTATGGCTACACCTTC. This sequence encodes CASRRQGFDYGYTF.

This clone was counted between two and nine times. This chain links TRBV5-1 with TRBJ1-1; TRBD1 matches at 7 bases. V was clipped by 2 bases and J by 3 bases; unmatched bases: 4. This CDR3 region has 14 residues. CDR1 and CDR2 (germline): SGHRS, YFSETQ. DNA of the CDR3: TGCGCCAGCAGCTTAACAGGGGCTGACACTGAAGCTTTCTTT. This sequence encodes CASSLTGADTEAFF.

The sample holds a few counts of this clone. The V gene is TRBV11-2, the J gene TRBJ2-1, with 7 bases lining up with TRBD2. The CDR3 covers 15 residues. With V trimmed by 1 base and J by 2 bases, 2 bases remained unmatched. Germline V gene sequence: CDR1 SGHAT, CDR2 FQNNGV. CDR3 residues: CASSLALATYNEQFF. The CDR3 region has the DNA TGTGCCAGCAGCTTAGCACTAGCGACCTACAATGAGCAGTTCTTC.

CDR3 protein: CAISVLSPGQAEKLFF. CDR3 nucleotide sequence: TGTGCCATCAGTGTACTCTCACCGGGACAGGCTGAAAAACTGTTTTTT. J is TRBJ1-4 and V is TRBV10-3; TRBD1 agrees at 8 bases. Germline V CDR1 and CDR2: ENHRY, SYGVKD. The CDR3 runs to 16 residues. V shed 4 bases, J shed 7 bases, and the junction held 11 bases outside the gene matches.

The chain combines TRBV5-5 with TRBJ2-5; 10 nucleotides line up with TRBD1. CDR1 and CDR2 from the germline V gene are SGHKS and YYEKEE (reference sequence). The CDR3 runs to 15 residues. The V segment lost 0 bases and the J segment 3 bases; nucleotides outside the gene matches: 2. For the CDR3, the DNA is TGTGCCAGCAGCTTGGGACAGGGGGCCGAAGAGACCCAGTACTTC. This translates into CASSLGQGAEETQYF.